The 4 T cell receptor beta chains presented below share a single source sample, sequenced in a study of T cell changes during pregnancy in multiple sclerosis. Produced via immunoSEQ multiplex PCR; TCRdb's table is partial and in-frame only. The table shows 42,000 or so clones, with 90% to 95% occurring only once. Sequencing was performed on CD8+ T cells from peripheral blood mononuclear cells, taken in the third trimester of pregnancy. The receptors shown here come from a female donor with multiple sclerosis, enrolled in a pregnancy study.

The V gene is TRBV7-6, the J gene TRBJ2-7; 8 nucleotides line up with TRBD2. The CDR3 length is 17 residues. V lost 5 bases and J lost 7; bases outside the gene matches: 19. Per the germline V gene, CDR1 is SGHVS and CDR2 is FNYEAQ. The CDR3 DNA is TGTGCCAGCAGCCCCGGGCCCCAGCGGGGGACTCTCTGGGAGCAGTACTTC. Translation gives CASSPGPQRGTLWEQYF.

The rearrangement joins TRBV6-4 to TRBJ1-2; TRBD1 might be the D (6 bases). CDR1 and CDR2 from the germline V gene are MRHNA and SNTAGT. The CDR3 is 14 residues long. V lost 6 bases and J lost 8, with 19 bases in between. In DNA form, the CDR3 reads TGTGCCAGCAGATACTCCACAGGGATAGGCGGCTACACCTTC. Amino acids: CASRYSTGIGGYTF.

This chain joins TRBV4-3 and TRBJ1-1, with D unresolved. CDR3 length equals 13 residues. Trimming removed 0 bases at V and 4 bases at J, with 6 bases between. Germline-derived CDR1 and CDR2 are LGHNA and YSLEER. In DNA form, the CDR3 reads TGCGCCAGCAGCCAAGACGGAGCCACTGAAGCTTTCTTT. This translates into CASSQDGATEAFF.

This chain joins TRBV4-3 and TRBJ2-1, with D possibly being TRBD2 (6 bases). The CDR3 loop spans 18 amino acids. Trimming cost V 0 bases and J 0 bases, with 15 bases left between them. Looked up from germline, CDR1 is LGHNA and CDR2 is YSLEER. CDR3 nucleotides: TGCGCCAGCAGCCAAGAACGAGGGAGGATGAGCTCCTACAATGAGCAGTTCTTC. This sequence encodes CASSQERGRMSSYNEQFF.